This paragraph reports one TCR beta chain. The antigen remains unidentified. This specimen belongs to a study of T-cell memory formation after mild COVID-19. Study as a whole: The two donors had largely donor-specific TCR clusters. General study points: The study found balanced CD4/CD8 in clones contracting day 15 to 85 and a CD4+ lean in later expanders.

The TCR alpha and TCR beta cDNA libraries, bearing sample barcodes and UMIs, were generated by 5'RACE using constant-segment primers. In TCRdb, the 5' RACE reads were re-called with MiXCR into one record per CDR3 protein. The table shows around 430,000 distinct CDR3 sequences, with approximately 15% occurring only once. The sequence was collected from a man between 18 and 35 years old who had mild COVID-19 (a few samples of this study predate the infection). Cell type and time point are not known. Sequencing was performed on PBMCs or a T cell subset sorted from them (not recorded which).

The CDR3 DNA follows: TGTGCCAGCAGCTTAGAGGCGTTCTATGGCTACACCTTC. Translated: CASSLEAFYGYTF. The genes are TRBV7-8 and TRBJ1-2; D unclear. The germline gives CDR1 SGHVS, CDR2 FQNEAQ. This CDR3 is built from 13 residues. Trimming removed 1 base at V and 4 bases at J, with 7 bases between.